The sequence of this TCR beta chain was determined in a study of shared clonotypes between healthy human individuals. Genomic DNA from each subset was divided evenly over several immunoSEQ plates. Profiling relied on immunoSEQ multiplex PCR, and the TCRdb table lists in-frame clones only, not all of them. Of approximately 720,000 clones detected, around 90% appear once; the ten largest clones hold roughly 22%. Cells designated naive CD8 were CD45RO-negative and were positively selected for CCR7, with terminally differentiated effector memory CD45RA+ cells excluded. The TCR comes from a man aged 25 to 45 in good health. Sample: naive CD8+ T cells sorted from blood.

The CDR3 here is CAWSSGTANEKLFF. In DNA, the CDR3 is TGTGCCTGGAGTTCCGGGACAGCTAATGAAAAACTGTTTTTT. This chain connects TRBV30 to TRBJ1-4; 7 bases map to TRBD1. This CDR3 is built from 14 residues. CDR1 GTSNPN and CDR2 SVGIG come from the germline V gene (reference sequence). Losses at the gene ends were 2 bases for V and 3 bases for J; bases not matched to a gene: 3. Complete variable domain (other parts from reference TRBV30 and TRBJ1-4): SQTIHQWPATLVQPVGSPLSLECTVEGTSNPNLYWYRQAAGRGLQLLFYSVGIGQISSEVPQNLSASRPQDRQFILSSKKLLLSDSGFYLCAWSSGTANEKLFFGSGTQLSVL.